This record covers a single T cell receptor beta chain. In the original processing: The assay estimated nucleated cells by amplifying reference gene primers. Data came from immunoSEQ multiplex PCR; TCRdb stores just in-frame clones and leaves some out. V, J and clone size reflect that table, while D and trimming were determined from the DNA. The table has some 260,000 clones, about 87% seen once; the top ten hold around 9.6%. The data derive from a study of blood T cell repertoires in COVID-19. Study at large: Sites across the United States, Italy and Spain contributed samples from acute and convalescent COVID-19. T cells, B-cell-depleted T cells, or PBMCs supplied cDNA or gDNA.

There are 13 residues in the CDR3. The ends lost 4 bases at V and 4 bases at J; junction bases unmatched: 3. CDR1 GTSNPN and CDR2 SVGIG come from the germline V gene (reference sequence). Material for sequencing was peripheral blood. The chain employs TRBV30 and TRBJ2-7; 11 bases map to TRBD2. The TCR comes from a woman in her sixties or seventies with COVID-19, enrolled during active disease. The CDR3 protein is CAWTSGRRYEQYF. The CDR3 DNA sequence: TGTGCCTGGACTAGCGGGAGGAGGTACGAGCAGTACTTC.